The clone carrying this T cell receptor beta chain was counted only a few times. No antigen is known for it. Germline V CDR1 and CDR2: SQVTM, ANQGSEA. With 7 bases clipped from V and 8 bases from J, the junction kept 13 bases outside the gene matches. This CDR3 comprises 14 residues. The study ran its PCR with 60 Vbeta and 13 Jbeta primers. The repertoire was sequenced with immunoSEQ multiplex PCR; TCRdb's copy has only in-frame clones and lacks some. The sample has 150,000 to 200,000 clones; roughly four fifths are singletons. The sample comes from a study of cytomegalovirus exposure and HLA in healthy donors. About the research overall: Tens of millions of unique TCRs, all from HLA-typed donors, were included in an early release of the data. Study-wide points: A few V segments could not be told apart, such as TRBV6-2 and TRBV6-3, and were left out. Accounts indicate the classifier identified cytomegalovirus status with strong specificity and sensitivity.

The sample comprised PBMCs. V is TRBV29-1 and J is TRBJ1-2, with 10 bases identical to TRBD1. The TCR comes from a woman between 35 and 50 years old in good health and CMV-seronegative. Written as DNA, the CDR3 is TGCAGCGATTTAGCCGGGACAGGGGTATACGGCTACACCTTC. Translating gives CSDLAGTGVYGYTF.